Listed below are T cell receptor beta chains from one sample, sequenced in a study of OX40 agonist ivuxolimab in advanced cancers. The data were produced by immunoSEQ multiplex PCR, yet TCRdb's version contains in-frame clones alone and is incomplete. The sample includes roughly 87,000 clones, 92% of them seen just once. The starting material was CD4+ or CD8+ T cells sorted from blood, obtained in a trial of the OX40 agonist ivuxolimab. The source is an adult with an advanced solid tumor such as melanoma, head and neck, liver or kidney cancer. Both conserved end residues are part of each CDR3. D genes are given only for firm matches. Clone size is not always given. Where it is, it says once, few, many or a class for expanded clones.

d_call: TRBD1
j_call: TRBJ1-2
v_call: TRBV9
clone_size: .
cdr3_nt: TGTGCCAGCAGCCACGGGGAGAGGACAGGAGGGGATGGCTACACCTTC
cdr3_aa: CASSHGERTGGDGYTF

d_call: .
j_call: TRBJ2-3
v_call: TRBV14
clone_size: .
cdr3_nt: TGTGCCAGCAGCCCCAGGGGTGAGGATACGCAGTATTTT
cdr3_aa: CASSPRGEDTQYF

d_call: .
j_call: TRBJ2-7
v_call: TRBV19
clone_size: .
cdr3_nt: TGTGCCAGTAGTATGGGGTACGAGCAGTACTTC
cdr3_aa: CASSMGYEQYF

d_call: .
j_call: TRBJ2-7
v_call: TRBV5-1
clone_size: .
cdr3_nt: TGCGCCAGCAGCCACCGGGGGAGAACAAAGAACTACGAGCAGTACTTC
cdr3_aa: CASSHRGRTKNYEQYF

d_call: .
j_call: TRBJ1-4
v_call: TRBV9
clone_size: .
cdr3_nt: TGTGCCAGCAGCGTCGGCAACGCCAATGAAAAACTGTTTTTT
cdr3_aa: CASSVGNANEKLFF

d_call: .
j_call: TRBJ2-7
v_call: TRBV4-1
clone_size: .
cdr3_nt: TGCGCCAGCAGCCAGGGGGCAACCTACGAGCAGTACTTC
cdr3_aa: CASSQGATYEQYF

d_call: .
j_call: TRBJ2-7
v_call: TRBV7-7
clone_size: .
cdr3_nt: TGTGCTAGCAGCTTAGAAGGGGGCTACGAGCAGTACTTC
cdr3_aa: CASSLEGGYEQYF

d_call: .
j_call: TRBJ1-2
v_call: TRBV11-1
clone_size: once
cdr3_nt: TGTGCCAGCAGCCATACCGGGACATTTTATGGCTACACCTTC
cdr3_aa: CASSHTGTFYGYTF

d_call: .
j_call: TRBJ1-1
v_call: TRBV6-5
clone_size: .
cdr3_nt: TGTGCCAGCAGTTACGGGGCGGGAATGGAAACTGAAGCTTTCTTT
cdr3_aa: CASSYGAGMETEAFF

d_call: .
j_call: TRBJ1-1
v_call: TRBV4-1
clone_size: medium-sized
cdr3_nt: TGCGCCAGCAGCGGCACTGAAGCTTTCTTT
cdr3_aa: CASSGTEAFF

d_call: .
j_call: TRBJ2-5
v_call: TRBV2
clone_size: few
cdr3_nt: TGTGCCAGCGGCGAGGGAGCTAGCTCTCAAGAGACCCAGTACTTC
cdr3_aa: CASGEGASSQETQYF

d_call: .
j_call: TRBJ2-1
v_call: TRBV6-6
clone_size: .
cdr3_nt: TGTGCCAGCAGTTACGCTGGCGCCCCCAATGAGCAGTTCTTC
cdr3_aa: CASSYAGAPNEQFF

d_call: .
j_call: TRBJ2-7
v_call: TRBV19
clone_size: .
cdr3_nt: TGTGCCAGTAGCGCAGGTTTATCCTACGAGCAGTACTTC
cdr3_aa: CASSAGLSYEQYF

d_call: .
j_call: TRBJ2-7
v_call: TRBV10-3
clone_size: .
cdr3_nt: TGTGCCATCAGTGGAGGGTCATACGAGCAGTACTTC
cdr3_aa: CAISGGSYEQYF

d_call: TRBD2
j_call: TRBJ2-3
v_call: TRBV5-1
clone_size: .
cdr3_nt: TGCGCCAGCAGCCGTTTGGCTAGCGGCCACACAGATACGCAGTATTTT
cdr3_aa: CASSRLASGHTDTQYF

d_call: .
j_call: TRBJ1-2
v_call: TRBV5-1
clone_size: .
cdr3_nt: TGCGCCAGCAGCTGGGAACCCCCGAGCGGCTACACCTTC
cdr3_aa: CASSWEPPSGYTF

d_call: .
j_call: TRBJ1-1
v_call: TRBV28
clone_size: .
cdr3_nt: TGTGCCAGCAGTGAAGTAAACACTGAAGCTTTCTTT
cdr3_aa: CASSEVNTEAFF

d_call: TRBD1
j_call: TRBJ2-7
v_call: TRBV27
clone_size: .
cdr3_nt: TGTGCCAGCAGTTTAGGACTGACAGGGGGCGAGCAGTACTTC
cdr3_aa: CASSLGLTGGEQYF

d_call: .
j_call: TRBJ1-5
v_call: TRBV7-8
clone_size: .
cdr3_nt: TGTGCCAGCAGTCTCCGAGTAGGGGTCGGTCAGCCCCAGCATTTT
cdr3_aa: CASSLRVGVGQPQHF

d_call: .
j_call: TRBJ2-1
v_call: TRBV7-9
clone_size: .
cdr3_nt: TGTGCCAGCAGCTTAGCCCAGGGCAACAATGAGCAGTTCTTC
cdr3_aa: CASSLAQGNNEQFF

d_call: .
j_call: TRBJ1-6
v_call: TRBV6-1
clone_size: few
cdr3_nt: TGTGCCAGCAGTGAAGTTGCAGTGAATTCACCCCTCCACTTT
cdr3_aa: CASSEVAVNSPLHF

d_call: .
j_call: TRBJ1-5
v_call: TRBV6-1
clone_size: .
cdr3_nt: TGTGCCAGCAGTCCAGGGGAGGAAAGCAATCAGCCCCAGCATTTT
cdr3_aa: CASSPGEESNQPQHF

d_call: .
j_call: TRBJ1-1
v_call: TRBV5-4
clone_size: .
cdr3_nt: TGTGCCAGCAGCTTGAACAGCATAGACACTGAAGCTTTCTTT
cdr3_aa: CASSLNSIDTEAFF

d_call: TRBD1
j_call: TRBJ1-6
v_call: TRBV2
clone_size: .
cdr3_nt: TGTGCCAGCAGCGACCCTGGACAGGGGGGCAATTCACCCCTCCACTTT
cdr3_aa: CASSDPGQGGNSPLHF

d_call: .
j_call: TRBJ2-1
v_call: TRBV7-9
clone_size: .
cdr3_nt: TGTGCCAGCAGCCCCCCGGGGAGAGGGGGGGGAGCCTACAATGAGCAGTTCTTC
cdr3_aa: CASSPPGRGGGAYNEQFF

d_call: .
j_call: TRBJ1-5
v_call: TRBV6-1
clone_size: .
cdr3_nt: TGTGCCAGCAGTGAAGGTCGTGGGGGGGCCCGCTATCAGCCCCAGCATTTT
cdr3_aa: CASSEGRGGARYQPQHF

d_call: TRBD2
j_call: TRBJ2-7
v_call: TRBV5-1
clone_size: .
cdr3_nt: TGCGCCAGCAGTTGGACTAGCGGGGGTTACGAGCAGTACTTC
cdr3_aa: CASSWTSGGYEQYF

d_call: .
j_call: TRBJ1-5
v_call: TRBV30
clone_size: .
cdr3_nt: TGTGCCTGGAACAGGGACAATCAGCCCCAGCATTTT
cdr3_aa: CAWNRDNQPQHF

d_call: TRBD1
j_call: TRBJ2-7
v_call: TRBV5-4
clone_size: .
cdr3_nt: TGTGCCAGCAGCCCGGGGACAGGGAGGTCCTACGAGCAGTACTTC
cdr3_aa: CASSPGTGRSYEQYF

d_call: .
j_call: TRBJ2-2
v_call: TRBV7-6
clone_size: .
cdr3_nt: TGTGCCAGCAGCTTAGAGACGGCAGGGGTTATCGGGGAGCTGTTTTTT
cdr3_aa: CASSLETAGVIGELFF

d_call: TRBD1
j_call: TRBJ1-2
v_call: TRBV27
clone_size: .
cdr3_nt: TGTGCCAGCAGTAGCGACAGGGGGAACTATGGCTACACCTTC
cdr3_aa: CASSSDRGNYGYTF

d_call: .
j_call: TRBJ2-7
v_call: TRBV5-4
clone_size: .
cdr3_nt: TGTGCCAGCACCGTACAGGGTGATGGATACGAGCAGTACTTC
cdr3_aa: CASTVQGDGYEQYF

d_call: .
j_call: TRBJ2-5
v_call: TRBV6-5
clone_size: .
cdr3_nt: TGTGCCAGCAGTTCCCTTGGGGGTCCGGAGACCCAGTACTTC
cdr3_aa: CASSSLGGPETQYF

d_call: .
j_call: TRBJ1-1
v_call: TRBV19
clone_size: .
cdr3_nt: TGTGCCAGTAGTATAGAGGGGGGCACTGAAGCTTTCTTT
cdr3_aa: CASSIEGGTEAFF

d_call: TRBD1
j_call: TRBJ1-1
v_call: TRBV5-1
clone_size: .
cdr3_nt: TGCGCCAGCAGCTTGTCGGGGACAGGGGGCGCGACTGAAGCTTTCTTT
cdr3_aa: CASSLSGTGGATEAFF